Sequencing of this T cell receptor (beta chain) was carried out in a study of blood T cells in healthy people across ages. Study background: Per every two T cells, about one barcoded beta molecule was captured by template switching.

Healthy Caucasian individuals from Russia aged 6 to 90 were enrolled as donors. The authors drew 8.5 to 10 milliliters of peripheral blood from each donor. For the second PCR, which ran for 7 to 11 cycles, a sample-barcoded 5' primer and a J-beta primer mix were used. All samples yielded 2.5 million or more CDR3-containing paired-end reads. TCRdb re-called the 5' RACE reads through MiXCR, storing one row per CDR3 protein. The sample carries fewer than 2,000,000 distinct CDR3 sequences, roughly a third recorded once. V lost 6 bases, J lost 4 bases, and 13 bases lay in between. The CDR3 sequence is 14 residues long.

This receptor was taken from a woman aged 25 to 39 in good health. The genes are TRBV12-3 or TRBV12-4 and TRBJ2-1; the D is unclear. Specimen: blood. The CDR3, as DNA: TGTGCCAGCAGCACCGCCGGTCTATACAATGAGCAGTTCTTC. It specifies CASSTAGLYNEQFF.